The 3 T cell receptor beta chains below all came from one sample that was sequenced in a study of T cell repertoires in aging, cancer and after chemotherapy. TCR beta rearrangements were amplified from peripheral blood genomic DNA. Rearranged V-D-J TRB sequences were amplified with a mixed TRB-A/B primer pool. TCRdb called the multiplex PCR reads again in MiXCR, with one record for every CDR3 protein. The table includes roughly 3,800 distinct CDR3 sequences, around 28% detected once. Sequencing was done on a sample of blood. Every receptor here comes from a human donor with a solid tumor.

Within the sample, this clonotype is medium-sized. The CDR3 bases are TGTGCCACCAAGACGGGTCCGCTCTATGGCTACACCTTC. Its protein is CATKTGPLYGYTF. The V gene is TRBV5-6, the J gene TRBJ1-2; D not resolved. The CDR3 runs to 13 residues. V dropped 9 bases and J dropped 4 bases, with 16 bases sitting between them. Germline V gene lookup returns CDR1 SGHDT and CDR2 YYEEEE.

Concerning this clonotype itself: This may arise from a read error, as a much more abundant clone is one base away. The CDR3 sequence is CASRERGIVATQYF. The CDR3 DNA follows: TGTGCCAGCCGGGAAAGGGGTATTGTGGCTACGCAGTATTTT. The chain carries TRBV6-5 and TRBJ2-3, with D perhaps assigned TRBD1 or TRBD2 (5 bases each). The CDR3 is 14 residues long. Trimming removed 8 bases at V and 8 bases at J, with 20 bases between. Germline loops: CDR1 MNHEY, CDR2 SVGAGI.

This clonotype is labeled medium-sized. One end of the junction does not line up with germline, which may come from a read error. The chain employs TRBV19 and TRBJ2-3, with unresolved D. The CDR3 is 14 residues long. Germline-derived CDR1 and CDR2 are LNHDA and SQIVND (reference sequence). CDR3: CASSMGTSTDTQYF. DNA of the CDR3: TGTGCCAGTAGTATGGGAACGAGCACGGATACGCAGTATTTT. Combining the CDR3 with reference TRBV19 and TRBJ2-3 gives the whole variable domain DGGITQSPKYLFRKEGQNVTLSCEQNLNHDAMYWYRQDPGQGLRLIYYSQIVNDFQKGDIAEGYSVSREKKESFPLTVTSAQKNPTAFYLCASSMGTSTDTQYFGPGTRLTVL.